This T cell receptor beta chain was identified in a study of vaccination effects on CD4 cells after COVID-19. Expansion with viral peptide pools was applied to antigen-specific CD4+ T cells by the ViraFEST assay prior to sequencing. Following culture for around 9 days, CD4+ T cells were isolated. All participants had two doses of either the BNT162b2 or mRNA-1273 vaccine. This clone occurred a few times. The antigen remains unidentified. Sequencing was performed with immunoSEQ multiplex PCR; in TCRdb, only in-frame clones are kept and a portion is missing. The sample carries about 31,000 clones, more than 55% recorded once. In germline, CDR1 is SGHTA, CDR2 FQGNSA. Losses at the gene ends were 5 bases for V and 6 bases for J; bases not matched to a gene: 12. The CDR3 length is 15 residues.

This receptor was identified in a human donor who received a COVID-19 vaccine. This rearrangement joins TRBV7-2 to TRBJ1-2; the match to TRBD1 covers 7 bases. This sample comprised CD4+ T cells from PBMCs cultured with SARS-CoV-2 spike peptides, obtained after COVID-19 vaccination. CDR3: CASSMTGSGLDGYTF. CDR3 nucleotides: TGTGCCAGCAGCATGACAGGGAGTGGTTTAGATGGCTACACCTTC.